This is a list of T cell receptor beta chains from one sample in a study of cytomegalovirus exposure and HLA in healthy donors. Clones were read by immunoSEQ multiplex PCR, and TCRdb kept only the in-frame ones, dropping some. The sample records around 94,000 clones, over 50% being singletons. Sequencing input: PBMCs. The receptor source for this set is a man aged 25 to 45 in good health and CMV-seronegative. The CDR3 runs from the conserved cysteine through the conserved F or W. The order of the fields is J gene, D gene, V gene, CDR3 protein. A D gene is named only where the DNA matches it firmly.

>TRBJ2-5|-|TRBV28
CASSLIGSQETQYF
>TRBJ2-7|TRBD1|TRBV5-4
CASSPDRRNYEQYF
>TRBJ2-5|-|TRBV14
CASSLRETQYF
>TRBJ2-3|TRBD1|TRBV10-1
CASSESMGRTGIGDTQYF
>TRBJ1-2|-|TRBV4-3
CASSQEPGGGYGYTF
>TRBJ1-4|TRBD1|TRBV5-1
CASRLQGGNEKLFF
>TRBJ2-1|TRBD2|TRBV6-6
CASSYSRLLAGWGQFF
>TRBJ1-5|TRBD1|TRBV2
CASSPGQGASQPQHF
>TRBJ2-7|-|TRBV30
CAAAGNYEQYF
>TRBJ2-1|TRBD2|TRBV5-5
CASSLAGGAHEQFF
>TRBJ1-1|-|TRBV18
CASSPYQVRNTEAFF
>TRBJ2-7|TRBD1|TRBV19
CASSGGQAIYEQYF
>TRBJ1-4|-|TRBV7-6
CASSLGQREKLFF
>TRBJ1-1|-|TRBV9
CASSVGHDRTEAFF
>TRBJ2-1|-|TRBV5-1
CASSPTVERYGEQFF
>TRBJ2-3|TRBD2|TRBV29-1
CSVLAGGSTDTQYF